These T cell receptor beta chains were read from a single sample in a study of cytomegalovirus exposure and HLA in healthy donors. The data were produced by immunoSEQ multiplex PCR, yet TCRdb's version contains in-frame clones alone and is incomplete. The data show approximately 140,000 clones, approximately 81% seen once. Input material: PBMCs. The receptor set was obtained from a young man in good health and CMV-seronegative. Each CDR3 is given with its conserved first and last residue. The D gene is left open where the match is weak. Rows may omit the clone size; those that give it use once, few, many or a size class.

TRBD1 few 15 TRBJ1-5 TRBV6-5 CASSQGQSSNQPQHF TGTGCCAGCAGCCAGGGACAGAGTAGCAATCAGCCCCAGCATTTT
TRBD1 once 16 TRBJ2-5 TRBV7-6 CASSPRRWTGQETQYF TGTGCCAGCAGCCCTCGGCGGTGGACAGGGCAAGAGACCCAGTACTTC
. . 16 TRBJ1-5 TRBV7-6 CASSASQEGSNQPQHF TGTGCCAGCAGCGCATCCCAGGAAGGTAGCAATCAGCCCCAGCATTTT
. . 14 TRBJ2-7 TRBV19 CASSIQGFSYEQYF TGTGCCAGTAGTATCCAGGGGTTCTCCTACGAGCAGTACTTC
TRBD1 . 17 TRBJ1-1 TRBV27 CASSLMGQGGMYTEAFF TGTGCCAGCAGTTTAATGGGACAGGGAGGAATGTACACTGAAGCTTTCTTT
TRBD2 . 15 TRBJ2-7 TRBV27 CASSWLSGGAYEQYF TGTGCCAGCAGTTGGCTTAGCGGGGGTGCCTACGAGCAGTACTTC
. . 15 TRBJ2-6 TRBV19 CASRPWTSGANVLTF TGTGCCAGTAGACCTTGGACATCTGGGGCCAACGTCCTGACTTTC
TRBD1 once 16 TRBJ1-5 TRBV13 CASSLRGPGENQPQHF TGTGCCAGCAGCTTAAGGGGGCCAGGAGAGAATCAGCCCCAGCATTTT
. few 16 TRBJ1-1 TRBV5-1 CASRAAGRIMNTEAFF TGCGCCAGCCGCGCCGCGGGACGGATTATGAACACTGAAGCTTTCTTT
. . 14 TRBJ1-3 TRBV5-1 CASSLGAPGNTIYF TGCGCCAGCAGCTTGGGGGCGCCTGGAAACACCATATATTTT
. . 12 TRBJ1-2 TRBV6-5 CASRSLIYGYTF TGTGCCAGCAGATCCTTAATCTATGGCTACACCTTC
. . 12 TRBJ1-2 TRBV30 CAWSIQGPGYTF TGTGCCTGGAGTATCCAGGGTCCTGGCTACACCTTC
. . 14 TRBJ1-3 TRBV28 CASRLGGSGNTIYF TGTGCCAGCAGGCTGGGGGGCTCTGGAAACACCATATATTTT
. once 15 TRBJ1-2 TRBV27 CASSHGEAGSLGYTF TGTGCCAGCAGCCACGGGGAGGCAGGGTCTCTTGGCTACACCTTC
TRBD2 . 17 TRBJ2-2 TRBV29-1 CSVRGGSGVPRGRELFF TGCAGCGTCAGAGGGGGTAGCGGGGTCCCGCGGGGCCGGGAGCTGTTTTTT
TRBD1 once 14 TRBJ1-2 TRBV7-9 CASSRTGQAPSYTF TGTGCCAGCAGCCGTACCGGACAGGCGCCTAGCTACACCTTC
. . 12 TRBJ1-1 TRBV5-4 CASRSGQEGAFF TGTGCCAGCAGATCGGGGCAGGAGGGGGCTTTCTTT
. . 16 TRBJ1-6 TRBV7-2 CASSSLGGGADSPLHF TGTGCCAGCAGCTCCCTGGGGGGGGGCGCGGATTCACCCCTCCACTTT
. . 15 TRBJ1-1 TRBV5-1 CASSLDSASNTEAFF TGCGCCAGCAGCTTAGACTCAGCCTCGAACACTGAAGCTTTCTTT
TRBD1 . 13 TRBJ2-7 TRBV27 CASSGTVSYEQYF TGTGCCAGCAGCGGGACAGTCTCCTACGAGCAGTACTTC
. . 14 TRBJ1-6 TRBV2 CASSENGSNSPLHF TGTGCCAGCAGTGAAAATGGGAGTAATTCACCCCTCCACTTT
. once 14 TRBJ2-5 TRBV27 CASSRQGRAETQYF TGTGCCAGCAGCCGACAGGGGAGGGCGGAGACCCAGTACTTC
TRBD1 . 17 TRBJ1-4 TRBV5-1 CASSLRGGGFSDEKLFF TGCGCCAGCAGCTTGCGAGGGGGCGGATTCTCGGATGAAAAACTGTTTTTT
TRBD2 . 13 TRBJ2-3 TRBV4-2 CASSQETSRTQYF TGTGCCAGCAGCCAAGAGACTAGCCGGACGCAGTATTTT
. . 16 TRBJ1-6 TRBV30 CAWSVLAGSRGSPLHF TGTGCCTGGAGTGTACTAGCGGGGTCTCGCGGCTCACCCCTCCACTTT
. . 16 TRBJ2-3 TRBV6-5 CASSYSTAWEADTQYF TGTGCCAGCAGTTACTCGACGGCCTGGGAGGCAGATACGCAGTATTTT
TRBD2 . 16 TRBJ2-3 TRBV7-9 CASSLRAGASTDTQYF TGTGCCAGCAGCCTCAGAGCGGGGGCCAGCACAGATACGCAGTATTTT
. few 13 TRBJ1-5 TRBV7-2 CASSLNKNQPQHF TGTGCCAGCAGCCTAAATAAGAATCAGCCCCAGCATTTT
. once 15 TRBJ1-2 TRBV6-5 CASSAPTGGNYGYTF TGTGCCAGCAGTGCTCCGACGGGGGGGAACTATGGCTACACCTTC
. . 13 TRBJ1-1 TRBV4-1 CASSRGQTPEAFF TGCGCCAGCAGCCGCGGACAGACCCCTGAAGCTTTCTTT
TRBD1 . 16 TRBJ1-5 TRBV5-5 CASSLEGGARHQPQHF TGTGCCAGCAGTCTGGAAGGGGGCGCACGGCATCAGCCCCAGCATTTT
. . 13 TRBJ2-7 TRBV7-2 CASSLAGAAEQYF TGTGCCAGCAGCTTAGCGGGGGCAGCCGAGCAGTACTTC
TRBD2 . 14 TRBJ2-1 TRBV6-4 CASSVAGGYNEQFF TGTGCCAGCAGTGTAGCGGGCGGATACAATGAGCAGTTCTTC
. . 17 TRBJ1-1 TRBV2 CASSAYTGGRSDTEAFF TGTGCCAGCAGCGCCTACACGGGGGGGCGATCGGACACTGAAGCTTTCTTT
. . 19 TRBJ2-4 TRBV27 CASSPAAGFGSIAKNIQYF TGTGCCAGCAGTCCCGCGGCAGGGTTTGGGTCGATAGCCAAAAACATTCAGTACTTC
TRBD1 . 14 TRBJ1-2 TRBV6-6 CASSLQGNYYGYTF TGTGCCAGCAGTTTACAGGGGAATTACTATGGCTACACCTTC
. few 13 TRBJ1-1 TRBV29-1 CSVETGFWTEAFF TGCAGCGTGGAAACAGGGTTTTGGACTGAAGCTTTCTTT
TRBD2 few 17 TRBJ2-1 TRBV18 CASSQFSGTSLNNEQFF TGTGCCAGCTCACAATTCTCCGGGACTAGCTTAAACAATGAGCAGTTCTTC
. . 13 TRBJ2-2 TRBV30 CAGANRITGELFF TGTGCCGGGGCAAACCGGATCACTGGGGAGCTGTTTTTT
TRBD1 . 17 TRBJ1-6 TRBV4-1 CASSPQKFRDRGSPLHF TGCGCCAGCAGCCCCCAAAAATTCCGGGACAGGGGTTCACCCCTCCACTTT
TRBD1 . 15 TRBJ2-2 TRBV5-1 CASSSDRVDTGELFF TGCGCCAGCAGCTCTGACAGGGTGGACACCGGGGAGCTGTTTTTT
. . 17 TRBJ2-1 TRBV4-3 CASSQEAGFSSYNEQFF TGCGCCAGCAGCCAAGAGGCAGGTTTCAGCTCCTACAATGAGCAGTTCTTC
. . 14 TRBJ1-1 TRBV19 CASSIVGGGTEAFF TGTGCCAGTAGTATAGTCGGCGGGGGAACTGAAGCTTTCTTT
. once 15 TRBJ2-7 TRBV7-2 CASSLSGGATYEQYF TGTGCCAGCAGCTTATCAGGCGGGGCTACCTACGAGCAGTACTTC
. . 17 TRBJ2-7 TRBV7-9 CASSLDVGPERVYEQYF TGTGCCAGCAGCTTAGATGTGGGGCCGGAACGCGTCTACGAGCAGTACTTC
. once 13 TRBJ1-1 TRBV5-4 CASSGFEGTEAFF TGTGCCAGCAGCGGCTTTGAGGGAACTGAAGCTTTCTTT
. . 15 TRBJ2-7 TRBV4-1 CASSHPGQGNDEQYF TGCGCCAGCAGCCACCCTGGGCAGGGGAACGACGAGCAGTACTTC
TRBD2 . 16 TRBJ2-7 TRBV5-6 CASSSLAGPTSYEQYF TGTGCCAGCAGCTCACTAGCGGGGCCCACCTCCTACGAGCAGTACTTC
. few 17 TRBJ1-6 TRBV11-3 CASSLEGGGSDNSPLHF TGTGCCAGCAGCTTAGAGGGGGGGGGTTCCGATAATTCACCCCTCCACTTT